This entry is about one T cell receptor (beta chain). This sample is part of a study of blood T cell repertoires in COVID-19. In the study overall: PBMCs, B-cell-depleted T cells, or T cells provided the cDNA or gDNA that made up the material.

Germline assignment: CDR1 MNHEY and CDR2 SVGAGI. V was clipped by 8 bases and J by 0 bases, with 13 bases between them. This CDR3 region has 14 residues. Only in-frame clones appear in the TCRdb table, and some are missing; sequencing was by immunoSEQ multiplex PCR. The sample carries about 190,000 clones, approximately 80% recorded once. The genes are TRBV6-5 and TRBJ2-5; possibly TRBD2 for D (6 bases). The TCR comes from a human donor in a cohort sampled during active COVID-19. Sequencing input: peripheral blood. The CDR3 sequence is CASFQGDYQETQYF. DNA of the CDR3: TGTGCCAGCTTCCAAGGGGACTACCAAGAGACCCAGTACTTC.